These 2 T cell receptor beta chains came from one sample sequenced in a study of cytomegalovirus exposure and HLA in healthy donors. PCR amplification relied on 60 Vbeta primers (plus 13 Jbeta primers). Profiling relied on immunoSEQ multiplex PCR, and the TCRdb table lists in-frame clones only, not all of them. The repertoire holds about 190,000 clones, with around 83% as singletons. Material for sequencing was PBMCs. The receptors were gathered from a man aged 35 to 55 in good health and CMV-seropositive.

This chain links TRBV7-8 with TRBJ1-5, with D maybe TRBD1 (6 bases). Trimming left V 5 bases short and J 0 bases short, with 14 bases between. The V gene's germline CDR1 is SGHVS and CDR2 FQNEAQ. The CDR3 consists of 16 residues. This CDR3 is CASSLPGHVSNQPQHF. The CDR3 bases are TGTGCCAGCAGCCTCCCGGGACATGTTAGCAATCAGCCCCAGCATTTT. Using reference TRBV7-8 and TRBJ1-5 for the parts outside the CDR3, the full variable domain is GAGVSQSPRYKVAKRGQDVALRCDPISGHVSLFWYQQALGQGPEFLTYFQNEAQLDKSGLPSDRFFAERPEGSVSTLKIQRTQQEDSAVYLCASSLPGHVSNQPQHFGDGTRLSIL.

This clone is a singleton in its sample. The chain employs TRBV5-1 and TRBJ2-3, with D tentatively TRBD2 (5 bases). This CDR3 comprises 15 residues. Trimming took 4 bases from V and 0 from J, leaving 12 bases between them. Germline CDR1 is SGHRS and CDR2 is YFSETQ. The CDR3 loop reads CASSLRGLSTDTQYF. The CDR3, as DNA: TGCGCCAGCAGCCTCCGGGGTTTGAGCACAGATACGCAGTATTTT.